The present T cell receptor (beta chain) was sequenced within a study of blood T cell repertoires in COVID-19. Study-wide background: COVID-19 samples, acute and convalescent, were from the United States, Italy and Spain. Sample material is recorded as cDNA or gDNA derived from T cells, B-cell-depleted T cells, or PBMCs.

Original processing methods: Amplified reference gene primers provided the basis for estimating nucleated cell counts. Sequencing was performed with immunoSEQ multiplex PCR; in TCRdb, only in-frame clones are kept and a portion is missing. The V and J calls and the clone size are those of that table, but D and trimming were determined from the DNA. The table includes 110,000 or so clones, roughly 80% detected once. Input material: peripheral blood. This receptor was identified in a human donor in a cohort sampled during active COVID-19.

The CDR3 DNA is TGTGCCAGCAGCCAAGTAGCCGGAAACACCATATATTTT. Translated: CASSQVAGNTIYF. The chain uses TRBV14 and TRBJ1-3; no firm D call. The CDR3 is 13 residues long. Per the germline V gene, CDR1 is SGHDN and CDR2 is FVKESK. V was pared by 1 base and J by 4 bases, with 5 bases between.